This paragraph reports one T cell receptor (beta chain). This sample's TCRbeta library carried unique molecular identifier barcodes. MiXCR, applied by TCRdb to the PCR reads, yields one record per CDR3 protein. The sample includes 70,000 to 95,000 distinct CDR3 sequences, approximately 18% of them seen just once. These data originate in a study of T-cell reconstitution after alpha-beta-depleted transplantation in children. This clonotype originated in a male patient aged 2 to 10 who had a stem cell transplant for acute lymphoblastic leukemia, so the T cells may come from the graft donor. The material sequenced was PBMCs, mostly from graft donor cells, taken 360 days after TCRalphabeta/CD19-depleted stem cell transplant.

The CDR3 sequence is CASSFKLVSTDTQYF. CDR3 bases: TGCGCCAGCAGCTTCAAACTTGTCTCCACAGATACGCAGTATTTT. The V call is TRBV5-1, the J call TRBJ2-3; no reliable D call. V lost 2 bases to trimming and J lost 2 bases, with 12 bases between them. CDR3 length: 15 residues. From germline, CDR1 is SGHRS and CDR2 YFSETQ. The full variable domain, completed using reference TRBV5-1 and TRBJ2-3, is KAGVTQTPRYLIKTRGQQVTLSCSPISGHRSVSWYQQTPGQGLQFLFEYFSETQRNKGNFPGRFSGRQFSNSRSEMNVSTLELGDSALYLCASSFKLVSTDTQYFGPGTRLTVL.